These 25 T cell receptor beta chains were all obtained from the same sample, sequenced in a study of human CD8 memory T cell subsets. Libraries for TCR beta were constructed using UMI-labeled 5' RACE. After re-calling the 5' RACE reads, TCRdb lists one entry per CDR3 protein, DNA absent. The repertoire table contains around 11,000 distinct CDR3 sequences. Sequencing was done on a sample of CD8+ stem-like memory T cells (TSCM and TCM) sorted from PBMCs. The subset here: stem-like memory CD8 T cells (TSTEM), CCR7+ PD-1- TIGIT-. These receptors were obtained from a human donor in good health.

The J gene is TRBJ2-3, the V gene TRBV6-5. The CDR3 has 12 residues. Per germline, CDR1 MNHEY and CDR2 SVGAGI. This CDR3 is CASSDATDTQYF.

This clonotype is called medium-sized based on its frequency. The rearrangement joins TRBV5-5 to TRBJ2-7; the TCRdb call, TRBD1, lacks DNA for checking. The CDR3 loop spans 13 amino acids. Germline assignment: CDR1 SGHKS and CDR2 YYEKEE (reference sequence). CDR3 sequence: CASSNPDHYEQYF.

The chain employs TRBV6-6 and TRBJ2-7. The germline CDR1 and CDR2 sequences are MNHNY and SVGAGI (reference sequence). The CDR3 loop spans 11 amino acids. CDR3 protein: CASALGNEQYF.

This chain uses TRBV7-3 with TRBJ2-5; the TRBD2 assignment by TCRdb is unverifiable without DNA. CDR3 length: 16 residues. Germline-derived CDR1 and CDR2 are SGHTA and FQGTGA. The CDR3 sequence is CASSKRTSGVQETQYF.

This chain uses TRBV11-2 with TRBJ2-3. The CDR3 is 12 residues long. Per germline, CDR1 SGHAT and CDR2 FQNNGV. CDR3 in amino acids: CASSLVPDTQYF. The entire variable domain, with the rest obtained from reference TRBV11-2 and TRBJ2-3, is as follows: EAGVAQSPRYKIIEKRQSVAFWCNPISGHATLYWYQQILGQGPKLLIQFQNNGVVDDSQLPKDRFSAERLKGVDSTLKIQPAKLEDSAVYLCASSLVPDTQYFGPGTRLTVL.

The CDR3 loop is CASRKIGATYF. J is TRBJ2-5 and V is TRBV7-9; TCRdb reports TRBD2, a call that lacks DNA to check it against. CDR3 length equals 11 residues. Germline V gives CDR1 SEHNR, CDR2 FQNEAQ (reference sequence).

V is TRBV29-1 and J is TRBJ2-7; TCRdb outputs TRBD1, but without DNA this stays unchecked. CDR3 size: 11 residues. The V gene's germline CDR1 is SQVTM and CDR2 ANQGSEA. CDR3 sequence: CSVETWGFRHF.

This clonotype is labeled medium-sized based on frequency. This chain joins TRBV29-1 and TRBJ2-7; checking the TCRdb D call of TRBD1 is not possible without DNA. The germline gives CDR1 SQVTM, CDR2 ANQGSEA. CDR3 length: 12 residues. The CDR3 sequence: CSVEEGGYEQYF.

This clonotype counts as medium-sized by frequency. This chain uses TRBV7-9 with TRBJ2-7; the D call from TCRdb, TRBD1, cannot be confirmed without DNA. CDR1 and CDR2 from the germline V gene are SEHNR and FQNEAQ (reference sequence). The CDR3 runs to 14 residues. CDR3 residues: CASSSEQTGYEQYF.

This clonotype counts as medium-sized by frequency. V usage is TRBV7-9 and J usage is TRBJ2-7; TCRdb returns TRBD1, unconfirmable since there is no DNA. CDR3 length equals 14 residues. Germline CDR1 is SEHNR and CDR2 is FQNEAQ (reference sequence). CDR3 region: CASSPRDRAYEQYF.

CDR3: CASSPPFDSLGGLNEQFF. This chain uses TRBV27 with TRBJ2-1; the D call from TCRdb, TRBD1, cannot be confirmed without DNA. This CDR3 is 18 amino acids long. CDR1 and CDR2 (germline): MNHEY, SMNVEV (reference sequence).

The chain employs TRBV7-3 and TRBJ2-1. This CDR3 comprises 17 residues. Germline-derived CDR1 and CDR2 are SGHTA and FQGTGA. The CDR3 here is CASSLNPSPFSYNEQFF.

The rearrangement uses TRBV28 and TRBJ1-4; TCRdb indicates TRBD1, and absent DNA this call remains unverified. The germline V gene encodes CDR1 MDHEN and CDR2 SYDVKM. The CDR3 covers 14 residues. CDR3 loop: CASSGGLANEKLFF.

The genes are TRBV12-3 or TRBV12-4 and TRBJ1-1; TCRdb outputs TRBD1, but without DNA this stays unchecked. The CDR3 covers 11 residues. The CDR3 region is CASSPLVEAFF.

The V and J genes are TRBV30 and TRBJ2-2; TCRdb designates TRBD2, a call that cannot be tested without DNA. The CDR3 extends over 13 amino acids. CDR1 and CDR2 (germline): GTSNPN, SVGIG (reference sequence). The CDR3 loop reads CALAGENTGELFF.

This chain uses TRBV7-6 with TRBJ1-6; TCRdb's D gene call, TRBD1, goes unchecked for lack of DNA. Germline V gives CDR1 SGHVS, CDR2 FNYEAQ. This CDR3 region has 15 residues. The CDR3 loop is CASSLNSGIGSPLHF. Based on the CDR3 plus reference TRBV7-6 and TRBJ1-6, the full variable domain is GAGVSQSPRYKVTKRGQDVALRCDPISGHVSLYWYRQALGQGPEFLTYFNYEAQQDKSGLPNDRFSAERPEGSISTLTIQRTEQRDSAMYRCASSLNSGIGSPLHFGNGTRLTVT.

This chain uses TRBV29-1 with TRBJ2-7; the TCRdb call, TRBD1, lacks DNA for checking. Germline lookup yields CDR1 SQVTM and CDR2 ANQGSEA. The CDR3 length is 12 residues. The CDR3 is CSVSLGTGEQYF.

This rearrangement joins TRBV29-1 to TRBJ2-1. The CDR3 is made up of 13 amino acids. Germline CDR1 SQVTM, CDR2 ANQGSEA. CDR3 amino acids: CSVLWDLYNEQFF.

This chain joins TRBV10-3 and TRBJ2-1; checking the TCRdb D call of TRBD1 is not possible without DNA. The CDR3 is 15 residues long. In germline, CDR1 is ENHRY, CDR2 SYGVKD. CDR3 loop: CAISEGTGGSSEQFF.

The chain has TRBV7-8 and TRBJ2-1. The germline V gene encodes CDR1 SGHVS and CDR2 FQNEAQ. The CDR3 loop spans 13 amino acids. The CDR3 loop reads CASSFSSYNEQFF. The full variable domain, with the rest looked up from reference TRBV7-8 and TRBJ2-1, is GAGVSQSPRYKVAKRGQDVALRCDPISGHVSLFWYQQALGQGPEFLTYFQNEAQLDKSGLPSDRFFAERPEGSVSTLKIQRTQQEDSAVYLCASSFSSYNEQFFGPGTRLTVL.

This chain links TRBV6-1 with TRBJ2-1; the D gene TCRdb calls, TRBD2, cannot be checked with no DNA. Per germline, CDR1 MNHNS and CDR2 SASEGT. This CDR3 has 16 residues. CDR3 region: CASSELGLGGRVEQFF.

The chain carries TRBV7-9 and TRBJ1-2. CDR3 length equals 14 residues. Germline loops: CDR1 SEHNR, CDR2 FQNEAQ (reference sequence). The CDR3 here is CASSLGASRYGYTF.

This sequence joins TRBV11-2 and TRBJ2-1; TCRdb lists TRBD2, though no DNA is available to test this call. From germline, CDR1 is SGHAT and CDR2 FQNNGV. The CDR3 loop spans 16 amino acids. This CDR3 reads CASSWAGTSGRNEQFF.

The chain couples TRBV5-4 to TRBJ2-2; TCRdb picks TRBD1, but there is no DNA to check that call. This CDR3 region has 16 residues. The V gene's germline CDR1 is SGHNT and CDR2 YYREEE (reference sequence). CDR3 protein: CASSHTGPTNTGELFF.

This chain connects TRBV27 to TRBJ2-1; TCRdb returns TRBD2, unconfirmable since there is no DNA. The germline V gene encodes CDR1 MNHEY and CDR2 SMNVEV (reference sequence). The CDR3 contains 15 residues. The CDR3 protein is CASAKGAGGWGEQFF.